These 10 T cell receptor beta chains were sequenced from one sample in a study of T cell responses to AZD1222 COVID-19 vaccine (dated by TCRdb to 2020 to 2023). What this sample's time point label stands for: baseline before first vaccination. Library method: the immunoSEQ multiplex PCR assay. This immuneACCESS table, as held by TCRdb, lists in-frame sequences with V and J called but not all clones. Of the missing ones, under half trace to an unresolved V gene in checked studies; the others have no known cause. The sample data list 90,000 to 120,000 clones, and roughly 89% of these were observed just once. The ten largest clones capture 20% to 25% of the sample. The sample here was peripheral blood, taken on day 0 of AZD1222 vaccination. These receptors all stem from an adult in good health.

This chain links TRBV7-2 with TRBJ2-3, with unresolved D. The CDR3 has 14 amino acids. The germline CDR1 and CDR2 sequences are SGHTA and FQGNSA. V gave up 3 bases and J gave up 6 bases, with 13 bases separating them. CDR3 loop: CASSFDFGSDTQYF. In DNA form, the CDR3 reads TGTGCCAGCAGCTTTGACTTCGGCTCCGATACGCAGTATTTT.

The V and J genes are TRBV5-1 and TRBJ1-1; unclear D gene. V lost 0 bases and J 0 bases, leaving 3 bases between the germline ends. Germline V lookup: CDR1 SGHRS, CDR2 YFSETQ. CDR3 length equals 13 residues. The CDR3 protein is CASSLEVNTEAFF. CDR3 coding DNA: TGCGCCAGCAGCTTGGAGGTGAACACTGAAGCTTTCTTT.

About this clone itself: Other nucleotide sequences in the sample specify the same CDR3. V gene TRBV13 combines with J gene TRBJ1-3; D is ambiguous. The CDR3 sequence is 14 residues long. Germline values: CDR1 PRHDT, CDR2 FYEKMQ (reference sequence). The germline V and J ends were trimmed by 0 bases and 1 base, with 4 bases remaining between them. The CDR3 protein is CASSLGGSGNTIYF. In DNA, the CDR3 is TGTGCCAGCAGCTTAGGGGGATCTGGAAACACCATATATTTT.

In the case of this clone: A junction boundary mismatches the germline segment, possibly from a read error. This chain links TRBV4-3 with TRBJ1-4, with D unclear. The CDR3 spans 13 residues. Germline-derived CDR1 and CDR2 are LGHNA and YSLEER. The CDR3 DNA sequence: TGCGCCAGCAGCCAAGTTCTGGGTATGCAACTAGTTTTT. It yields the protein CASSQVLGMQLVF.

The chain employs TRBV10-3 and TRBJ2-7; 7 bases fit TRBD1. V shed 10 bases and J 3 bases; nucleotides not matched to a gene: 6. Per the germline V gene, CDR1 is ENHRY and CDR2 is SYGVKD. CDR3 length: 12 amino acids. CDR3 residues: CATGTDHYEQYF. The CDR3 DNA is TGTGCCACCGGGACAGATCACTACGAGCAGTACTTC.

The chain couples TRBV5-4 to TRBJ2-3; 7 nucleotides agree with TRBD1. The V gene end was trimmed by 5 bases and the J gene end by 2 bases; junction bases not matched to a gene: 11. Per the germline V gene, CDR1 is SGHNT and CDR2 is YYREEE (reference sequence). The CDR3 sequence is 16 residues long. CDR3 DNA: TGTGCCAGCAGGCGTCAGGGGGTCTCAAACACAGATACGCAGTATTTT. Translating gives CASRRQGVSNTDTQYF. Based on the CDR3 plus reference TRBV5-4 and TRBJ2-3, the full variable domain is ETGVTQSPTHLIKTRGQQVTLRCSSQSGHNTVSWYQQALGQGPQFIFQYYREEENGRGNFPPRFSGLQFPNYSSELNVNALELDDSALYLCASRRQGVSNTDTQYFGPGTRLTVL.

The chain employs TRBV5-4 and TRBJ1-1; 8 bases fit TRBD1. The V gene end was trimmed by 7 bases and the J gene end by 0 bases; junction bases not matched to a gene: 11. There are 16 residues in the CDR3. The germline CDR1 and CDR2 sequences are SGHNT and YYREEE (reference sequence). CDR3: CASQDRERVMNTEAFF. The CDR3, as DNA: TGTGCCAGCCAGGACAGGGAGCGTGTGATGAACACTGAAGCTTTCTTT.

The genes are TRBV5-8 and TRBJ1-5, with 8 nucleotides matching TRBD1. Trimming took 5 bases from V and 4 from J; bases not matched to a gene: 2. The CDR3 runs 13 residues. Germline CDR1 and CDR2: SGHTS and YDEGEE. The CDR3 sequence: CASRNRGNQPQHF. The CDR3, as DNA: TGTGCCAGCAGAAACAGGGGGAATCAGCCCCAGCATTTT.

This chain connects TRBV5-1 to TRBJ2-5; D gene ambiguous. The germline V and J ends were trimmed by 0 bases and 2 bases, with 5 bases remaining between them. The CDR3 extends over 13 amino acids. Germline CDR1 SGHRS, CDR2 YFSETQ. The CDR3 DNA is TGCGCCAGCAGCTTGGTAGTGCAAGAGACCCAGTACTTC. It encodes CASSLVVQETQYF. Based on the CDR3 plus reference TRBV5-1 and TRBJ2-5, the full variable domain is KAGVTQTPRYLIKTRGQQVTLSCSPISGHRSVSWYQQTPGQGLQFLFEYFSETQRNKGNFPGRFSGRQFSNSRSEMNVSTLELGDSALYLCASSLVVQETQYFGPGTRLLVL.

This chain links TRBV6-2 or TRBV6-3 with TRBJ1-4; 9 nucleotides match TRBD1. The CDR3 totals 16 residues. Trimming removed 0 bases from V and 8 bases from J; junction bases left unmatched: 7. CDR1 is MNHEY, CDR2 SVGEGT, per germline. CDR3 coding DNA: TGTGCCAGCAGTTACTCGGGACAGGGACAAGAGGAAAAACTGTTTTTT. This codes for CASSYSGQGQEEKLFF.